One and the same sample provided the 31 T cell receptor beta chains below, sequenced in a study of T cell repertoires in cytomegalovirus infection. In TCRdb, the reads were re-called with MiXCR into one record per CDR3 protein. This table holds roughly 700,000 distinct CDR3 sequences, roughly 33% found once. Their antigens are not known. Source: cultured PBMCs, taken from culture after CMV antigen stimulation. The source of these receptors is a human donor in good health (CMV status not recorded). Some clones in this sample may be carry-over from other donors' samples.

This clonotype was found a few times. This rearrangement joins TRBV27 to TRBJ1-1; D remains unclear. Germline CDR1 MNHEY, CDR2 SMNVEV (reference sequence). V was clipped by 5 bases and J by 8 bases, with 18 bases between them. There are 14 residues in the CDR3. CDR3 protein: CASSRNPTRAEAFF. DNA of the CDR3: TGTGCCAGCAGTCGAAACCCTACACGGGCCGAAGCTTTCTTT.

This rearrangement joins TRBV27 to TRBJ2-1; D is perhaps TRBD1 (6 bases). Trimming cost V 5 bases and J 0 bases, with 14 bases left between them. Germline V gene lookup returns CDR1 MNHEY and CDR2 SMNVEV (reference sequence). This CDR3 has 16 residues. CDR3 nucleotide sequence: TGTGCCAGCAGTCCCCTACAGGGATACTCCTACAATGAGCAGTTCTTC. The encoded protein is CASSPLQGYSYNEQFF.

The chain recombines TRBV6-8 with TRBJ2-7; TRBD2 agrees at 8 bases. Germline values: CDR1 MNHGY, CDR2 SAAAGT. The CDR3 consists of 14 residues. V shed 3 bases, J shed 6 bases, and the junction held 7 bases outside the gene matches. The CDR3 region is CASSYRAGVPEQYF. In DNA, the CDR3 is TGTGCCAGCAGTTATCGAGCGGGAGTTCCCGAGCAGTACTTC.

This clonotype has a handful of counts. The genes are TRBV7-2 and TRBJ2-1; 13 nucleotides line up with TRBD2. V lost 2 bases to trimming and J lost 8 bases; unmatched junction nucleotides: 6. Germline CDR1 and CDR2: SGHTA and FQGNSA. The CDR3 sequence is 16 residues long. The chain's CDR3 is CASSLMGTSGNDEQFF. The CDR3 region has the DNA TGTGCCAGCAGCTTAATGGGGACTAGCGGGAACGATGAGCAGTTCTTC.

This clonotype occurred a few times. The CDR3 reads CASSEYGEAFF. The CDR3 region has the DNA TGTGCCAGCAGTGAATACGGAGAAGCTTTCTTT. This chain uses TRBV25-1 with TRBJ1-1; D call uncertain. Germline V lookup: CDR1 MGHDK, CDR2 SYGVNS. The CDR3 length is 11 residues. Trimming removed 0 bases at V and 8 bases at J, with 4 bases between.

In the case of this clonotype: A much larger clone is a single base away; this may be a read error. The chain is built from TRBV7-2 and TRBJ1-2; maybe TRBD1 (5 bases). This CDR3 is 13 amino acids long. Germline-derived CDR1 and CDR2 are SGHTA and FQGNSA. V gave up 0 bases and J gave up 4 bases, with 6 bases separating them. As DNA, the CDR3 is TGTGCCAGCAGCTTAGCCAGGGCCTATGGCTACACCTTC. It encodes CASSLARAYGYTF. The entire variable domain, with the rest obtained from reference TRBV7-2 and TRBJ1-2, is as follows: GAGVSQSPSNKVTEKGKDVELRCDPISGHTALYWYRQSLGQGLEFLIYFQGNSAPDKSGLPSDRFSAERTGGSVSTLTIQRTQQEDSAVYLCASSLARAYGYTFGSGTRLTVV.

This chain joins TRBV6-8 and TRBJ2-3, with 11 nucleotides matching TRBD2. V was clipped by 4 bases and J by 0 bases; unmatched bases: 9. Looked up from germline, CDR1 is MNHGY and CDR2 is SAAAGT. CDR3 length equals 18 residues. The CDR3 sequence is CASSSGLAGLTSTDTQYF. CDR3 coding DNA: TGTGCCAGCAGTTCAGGACTAGCGGGCTTGACTAGCACAGATACGCAGTATTTT.

The chain couples TRBV6-6 to TRBJ1-1; unclear D gene. Trimming cost V 0 bases and J 3 bases, with 17 bases left between them. CDR1 is MNHNY and CDR2 is SVGAGI in the germline V gene (reference sequence). This CDR3 spans 17 amino acids. The CDR3 protein is CASSYSIPGLLDTEAFF. The CDR3 nucleotides are TGTGCCAGCAGTTACTCGATCCCAGGTCTTCTGGACACTGAAGCTTTCTTT.

The chain joins TRBV28 to TRBJ2-7; 9 bases map to TRBD1. This CDR3 is 15 amino acids long. From germline, CDR1 is MDHEN and CDR2 SYDVKM. V lost 6 bases, J lost 7 bases, and 13 bases stayed unmatched. The CDR3 is CASRPPGDRAREQYF. The CDR3 DNA follows: TGTGCCAGCAGACCCCCGGGGGACAGGGCTCGAGAGCAGTACTTC.

The sample holds a few counts of this clonotype. The V call is TRBV7-2, the J call TRBJ2-7, with unresolved D. This CDR3 region has 12 residues. The V end lost 2 bases, the J end lost 9 bases, and 11 bases lay between the germline ends. Germline V gives CDR1 SGHTA, CDR2 FQGNSA. For the CDR3, the DNA is TGTGCCAGCAGCTTACCGGCGTCCTGGCAGTACTTC. Encoded protein: CASSLPASWQYF.

In DNA form, the CDR3 reads TGTGCCAGCAGCTTAGGGGGAGGGTACCAGCCCCAGCATTTT. Protein: CASSLGGGYQPQHF. The chain carries TRBV7-2 and TRBJ1-5; no clear D. The CDR3 loop spans 14 amino acids. In germline, CDR1 is SGHTA, CDR2 FQGNSA. Trimming pared 1 base from V and 7 bases from J, leaving 11 bases between.

The V gene is TRBV7-6, the J gene TRBJ2-3; D unclear. This CDR3 has 12 amino acids. Germline values: CDR1 SGHVS, CDR2 FNYEAQ. Trimming removed 3 bases at V and 12 bases at J, with 13 bases between. The CDR3 region is CASSFSGQRQYF. Here the CDR3 DNA reads TGTGCCAGCAGCTTCTCGGGTCAACGTCAGTATTTT.

The chain employs TRBV2 and TRBJ1-3, with 8 bases matching TRBD1. J was trimmed by 4 bases and V by 8 bases; bases with no gene match: 4. Germline V gene data show CDR1 as SNHLY and CDR2 as FYNNEI. CDR3 length equals 13 residues. As DNA, the CDR3 is TGTGCCAGCCAGACAGGGGACGGAAACACCATATATTTT. Translated: CASQTGDGNTIYF.

The chain is built from TRBV12-3 or TRBV12-4 and TRBJ1-5, with D uncertain. Trimming left V 3 bases short and J 6 bases short, with 12 bases between. This CDR3 spans 14 amino acids. The CDR3 DNA is TGTGCCAGCAGTTTGGAGGGAGTAAGTCAGCCCCAGCATTTT. It codes for CASSLEGVSQPQHF.

The V and J genes are TRBV12-3 or TRBV12-4 and TRBJ2-7; D is possibly TRBD2 (6 bases). The CDR3 runs 15 residues. V gave up 5 bases and J gave up 5 bases, with 19 bases separating them. The chain's CDR3 is CASSRTGTSRNEQYF. As DNA, the CDR3 is TGTGCCAGCAGTCGAACCGGGACTTCACGAAACGAGCAGTACTTC.

The chain links TRBV12-3 or TRBV12-4 to TRBJ2-6; 8 bases agree with TRBD2. The V gene end was trimmed by 2 bases and the J gene end by 6 bases; junction bases not matched to a gene: 12. This CDR3 is built from 18 residues. As DNA, the CDR3 is TGTGCCAGCAGTTTAAAGGCTAGCGGGTCCCGGGAGGCCAACGTCCTGACTTTC. It translates to CASSLKASGSREANVLTF.

J is TRBJ2-7 and V is TRBV6-6; 7 bases are shared with TRBD1. V dropped 0 bases and J dropped 9; count of bases not matched to a gene: 5. The CDR3 consists of 13 residues. The V gene's germline CDR1 is MNHNY and CDR2 SVGAGI (reference sequence). The CDR3 nucleotides are TGTGCCAGCAGTTACTCACAGGGGCTTGTGCAGTACTTC. This codes for CASSYSQGLVQYF.

The chain carries TRBV2 and TRBJ1-2; 9 positions match TRBD1. Per the germline V gene, CDR1 is SNHLY and CDR2 is FYNNEI. This CDR3 spans 17 amino acids. J lost 7 bases, V lost 3 bases, and 15 bases had no gene match. The CDR3 protein is CASSETSPGQGISGYTF. CDR3 bases: TGTGCCAGCAGTGAGACGAGTCCTGGACAGGGGATTAGTGGCTACACCTTC. The entire variable domain, with the rest obtained from reference TRBV2 and TRBJ1-2, is as follows: EPEVTQTPSHQVTQMGQEVILRCVPISNHLYFYWYRQILGQKVEFLVSFYNNEISEKSEIFDDQFSVERPDGSNFTLKIRSTKLEDSAMYFCASSETSPGQGISGYTFGSGTRLTVV.

This sequence joins TRBV11-2 and TRBJ2-2, with D perhaps TRBD1 (6 bases). Per the germline V gene, CDR1 is SGHAT and CDR2 is FQNNGV. This CDR3 spans 18 amino acids. V gave up 1 base and J gave up 1 base, with 16 bases separating them. The CDR3 region is CASSLVSARGKNTGELFF. CDR3 coding DNA: TGTGCCAGCAGCTTAGTATCCGCTAGGGGGAAGAACACCGGGGAGCTGTTTTTT. Based on the CDR3 plus reference TRBV11-2 and TRBJ2-2, the full variable domain is EAGVAQSPRYKIIEKRQSVAFWCNPISGHATLYWYQQILGQGPKLLIQFQNNGVVDDSQLPKDRFSAERLKGVDSTLKIQPAKLEDSAVYLCASSLVSARGKNTGELFFGEGSRLTVL.

The table lists this clonotype with a few counts. This chain joins TRBV19 and TRBJ1-1; D gene ambiguous. Trimming shortened V by 3 bases and J by 6 bases, and 14 bases separated the two germline ends. The CDR3 sequence is 14 residues long. The V gene's germline CDR1 is LNHDA and CDR2 SQIVND (reference sequence). For the CDR3, the DNA is TGTGCCAGTAGTATCGCCTCGAACCGGGCTGAAGCTTTCTTT. It yields the protein CASSIASNRAEAFF.

In DNA, the CDR3 is TGTGCCAGCAAAACGACAGCGGGCCCCTACGAGCAGTACTTC. Its protein product is CASKTTAGPYEQYF. The chain is built from TRBV6-2 or TRBV6-3 and TRBJ2-7, with a possible D match to TRBD2 (6 bases). Germline CDR1 reads MNHEY; CDR2 reads SVGEGT. The CDR3 length is 14 residues. The V end was cut by 7 bases, the J end by 2 bases, with 15 bases between.

The chain links TRBV7-9 to TRBJ1-1; the match to TRBD1 covers 9 bases. Germline V gene data show CDR1 as SEHNR and CDR2 as FQNEAQ (reference sequence). Trimming took 5 bases from V and 10 from J; bases not matched to a gene: 2. CDR3 length equals 11 residues. The DNA of the CDR3 is TGTGCCAGCAGCCGACAGGGGGGAGCTTTCTTT. Protein sequence: CASSRQGGAFF.

The rearrangement uses TRBV5-1 and TRBJ1-6, with unresolved D. This CDR3 has 16 residues. The V gene lost 4 bases and the J gene lost 1 base, with 12 bases spanning the gap. The germline CDR1 and CDR2 sequences are SGHRS and YFSETQ. The CDR3 reads CASSPERFSYNSPLHF. The CDR3 nucleotides read TGCGCCAGCAGCCCGGAGCGGTTTTCCTATAATTCACCCCTCCACTTT.

This clonotype turned up a few times. The V gene is TRBV7-2, the J gene TRBJ2-6, with D uncertain. The CDR3 contains 15 residues. Germline assignment: CDR1 SGHTA and CDR2 FQGNSA. V was cut by 6 bases and J by 0 bases, with 9 bases left in between. The CDR3 loop is CASSAAVSGANVLTF. CDR3 nucleotides: TGTGCCAGCAGTGCCGCAGTCTCTGGGGCCAACGTCCTGACTTTC. Complete variable domain (other parts from reference TRBV7-2 and TRBJ2-6): GAGVSQSPSNKVTEKGKDVELRCDPISGHTALYWYRQSLGQGLEFLIYFQGNSAPDKSGLPSDRFSAERTGGSVSTLTIQRTQQEDSAVYLCASSAAVSGANVLTFGAGSRLTVL.

This rearrangement joins TRBV4-1 to TRBJ2-1, with 10 bases identical to TRBD1. Germline trimming cut 2 bases from V and 5 bases from J; bases unmatched to any gene: 6. The CDR3 is 16 residues long. CDR1 is MGHRA, CDR2 YSYEKL, per germline. Here the CDR3 DNA reads TGCGCCAGCAGCCAAATCCGGGACAGGGGTGACAATGAGCAGTTCTTC. This codes for CASSQIRDRGDNEQFF.

J is TRBJ1-2 and V is TRBV18, with TRBD1 matching 7 bases. V lost 3 bases to trimming and J lost 6 bases; unmatched junction nucleotides: 7. This CDR3 region has 14 residues. CDR1 and CDR2 (germline): KGHSH, LQKENI. The CDR3 coding sequence is TGTGCCAGCTCACCTAGGGCCCAGGGGGATGGCTACACCTTC. Its translation: CASSPRAQGDGYTF.

The gene calls are TRBV6-5 and TRBJ2-1, with D possibly matching TRBD2 (5 bases). The germline CDR1 and CDR2 sequences are MNHEY and SVGAGI. The CDR3 has 15 amino acids. The ends were cut back, 0 bases at V and 4 bases at J, with 10 bases in the middle. CDR3 protein: CASSYSISGYNEQFF. CDR3 sequence (DNA): TGTGCCAGCAGTTACTCGATCTCGGGGTACAATGAGCAGTTCTTC.

This clonotype was recorded many times. The chain recombines TRBV7-2 with TRBJ2-5, with D unresolved. CDR1 and CDR2 from the germline V gene are SGHTA and FQGNSA. Trimming removed 2 bases at V and 5 bases at J, with 12 bases between. This CDR3 comprises 14 residues. For the CDR3, the DNA is TGTGCCAGCAGCTTAAGGCCGGTGAAGGAGACCCAGTACTTC. Its translation: CASSLRPVKETQYF.

This clonotype turned up a few times. The rearrangement links TRBV4-3 to TRBJ1-2; D call uncertain. The CDR3 loop spans 15 amino acids. The V gene lost 0 bases and the J gene lost 4 bases, with 12 bases spanning the gap. Germline V gives CDR1 LGHNA, CDR2 YSLEER. The CDR3 nucleotides are TGCGCCAGCAGCCAAGATCCCTTGGTCTCCTATGGCTACACCTTC. It specifies CASSQDPLVSYGYTF.

A few counts support this clonotype. This chain uses TRBV28 with TRBJ1-2; D is ambiguous. CDR1 and CDR2 (germline): MDHEN, SYDVKM. The CDR3 covers 15 residues. V was shortened by 3 bases and J by 4 bases, with 15 bases between the two germline ends. The CDR3 nucleotides read TGTGCCAGCAGTTTTGGGGAGGGTGGGAGCTATGGCTACACCTTC. This sequence encodes CASSFGEGGSYGYTF.

The rearrangement links TRBV20-1 to TRBJ1-2; D is unclear. Between the trimmed V and J ends, which lost 5 bases and 6 bases, there was a span of 10 bases. This CDR3 contains 11 residues. Germline-derived CDR1 and CDR2 are DFQATT and SNEGSKA (reference sequence). The CDR3 loop is CSALTGDGYTF. Written as DNA, the CDR3 is TGCAGTGCTCTCACGGGAGATGGCTACACCTTC.